This TCR beta chain was sequenced in a study of T cell changes during pregnancy in multiple sclerosis. Repertoires were generated with immunoSEQ multiplex PCR, while TCRdb's copy carries only in-frame clones and drops some. Of about 55,000 clones listed, about 87% are singletons. This CDR3 spans 14 amino acids. The V gene's germline CDR1 is SGHTS and CDR2 YDEGEE. With 5 bases clipped from V and 2 bases from J, the junction kept 2 bases outside the gene matches. This TCR derives from a female donor with multiple sclerosis, enrolled in a pregnancy study. This sample comprised CD4+ T cells from peripheral blood mononuclear cells, obtained in the first trimester of pregnancy. The chain has TRBV5-8 and TRBJ1-5; TRBD1 matches 9 bases. CDR3 DNA sequence: TGTGCCAGCAGGGGACAGGGAGGCAATCAGCCCCAGCATTTT. Amino acid sequence: CASRGQGGNQPQHF.